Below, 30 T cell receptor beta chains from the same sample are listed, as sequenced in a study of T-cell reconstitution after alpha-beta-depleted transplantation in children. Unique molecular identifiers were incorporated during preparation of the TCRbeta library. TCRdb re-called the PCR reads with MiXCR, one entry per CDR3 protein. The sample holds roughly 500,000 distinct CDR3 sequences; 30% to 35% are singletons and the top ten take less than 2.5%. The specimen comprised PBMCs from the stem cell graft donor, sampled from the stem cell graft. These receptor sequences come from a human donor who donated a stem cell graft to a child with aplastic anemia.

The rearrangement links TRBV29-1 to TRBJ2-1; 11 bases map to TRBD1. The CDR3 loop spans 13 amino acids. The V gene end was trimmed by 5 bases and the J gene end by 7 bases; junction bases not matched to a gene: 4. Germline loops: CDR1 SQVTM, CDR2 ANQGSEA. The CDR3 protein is CSVTGTGGNEQFF. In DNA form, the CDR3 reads TGCAGCGTTACCGGGACAGGGGGGAATGAGCAGTTCTTC.

The DNA of the CDR3 is TGTGCCACCAGCAGGGAACCGACAGTGAACACTGAAGCTTTCTTT. This translates into CATSREPTVNTEAFF. The V gene is TRBV15, the J gene TRBJ1-1, with a possible D match to TRBD1 (5 bases). The V gene lost 3 bases and the J gene lost 0 bases, with 11 bases spanning the gap. The CDR3 has 15 amino acids. From germline, CDR1 is LNHNV and CDR2 YYDKDF (reference sequence).

CDR3 nucleotides: TGTGCCAGCAGTCTCGGTCCAGTTGCCCCGTTTCAGTACTTC. Protein product: CASSLGPVAPFQYF. V and J are TRBV6-1 and TRBJ2-4; D not resolved. This CDR3 has 14 amino acids. The germline gives CDR1 MNHNS, CDR2 SASEGT. V lost 5 bases to trimming and J lost 11 bases, with 19 bases between them.

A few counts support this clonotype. The CDR3 DNA sequence: TGCGCCAGCACCAACCGACAGGGACGAGGCTACACCTTC. Protein: CASTNRQGRGYTF. The chain combines TRBV5-1 with TRBJ1-2; 7 bases match TRBD1. Unmatched junction bases numbered 10, after V lost 6 bases and J lost 8 bases. From germline, CDR1 is SGHRS and CDR2 YFSETQ. The CDR3 has 13 residues.

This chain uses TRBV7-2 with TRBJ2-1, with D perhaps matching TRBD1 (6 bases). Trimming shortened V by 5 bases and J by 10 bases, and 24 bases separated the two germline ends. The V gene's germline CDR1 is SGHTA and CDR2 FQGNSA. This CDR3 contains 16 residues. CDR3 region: CASSPQPWGLNSEQFF. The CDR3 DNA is TGTGCCAGCAGCCCCCAGCCGTGGGGGCTTAACTCAGAGCAGTTCTTC. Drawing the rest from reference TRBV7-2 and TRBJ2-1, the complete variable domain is GAGVSQSPSNKVTEKGKDVELRCDPISGHTALYWYRQSLGQGLEFLIYFQGNSAPDKSGLPSDRFSAERTGGSVSTLTIQRTQQEDSAVYLCASSPQPWGLNSEQFFGPGTRLTVL.

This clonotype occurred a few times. CDR3 protein: CASSGWMVYNEQFF. CDR3 DNA sequence: TGTGCCAGCAGCGGGTGGATGGTCTACAATGAGCAGTTCTTC. The chain employs TRBV12-3 or TRBV12-4 and TRBJ2-1; no reliable D call. The V gene lost 6 bases and the J gene lost 3 bases, with 12 bases spanning the gap. This CDR3 has 14 residues.

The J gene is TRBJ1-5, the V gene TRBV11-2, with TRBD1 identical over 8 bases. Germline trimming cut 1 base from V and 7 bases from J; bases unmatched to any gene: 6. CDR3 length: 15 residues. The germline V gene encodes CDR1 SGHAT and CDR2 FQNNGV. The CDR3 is CASSLAGGVLQPQHF. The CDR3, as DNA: TGTGCCAGCAGCTTAGCAGGGGGCGTTTTACAGCCCCAGCATTTT.

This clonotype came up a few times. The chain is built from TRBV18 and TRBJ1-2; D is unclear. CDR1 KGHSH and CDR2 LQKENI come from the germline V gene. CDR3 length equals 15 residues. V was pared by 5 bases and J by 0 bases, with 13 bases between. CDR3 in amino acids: CASSTVGEANYGYTF. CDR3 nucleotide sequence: TGTGCCAGCTCAACTGTCGGGGAAGCTAACTATGGCTACACCTTC. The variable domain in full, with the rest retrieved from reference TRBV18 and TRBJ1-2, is NAGVMQNPRHLVRRRGQEARLRCSPMKGHSHVYWYRQLPEEGLKFMVYLQKENIIDESGMPKERFSAEFPKEGPSILRIQQVVRGDSAAYFCASSTVGEANYGYTFGSGTRLTVV.

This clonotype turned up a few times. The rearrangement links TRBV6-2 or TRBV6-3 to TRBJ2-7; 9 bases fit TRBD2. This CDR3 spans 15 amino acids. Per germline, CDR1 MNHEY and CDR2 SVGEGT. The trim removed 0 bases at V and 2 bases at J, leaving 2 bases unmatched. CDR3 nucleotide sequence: TGTGCCAGCAGTTACTCTAGCGGGAGCCCCTACGAGCAGTACTTC. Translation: CASSYSSGSPYEQYF.

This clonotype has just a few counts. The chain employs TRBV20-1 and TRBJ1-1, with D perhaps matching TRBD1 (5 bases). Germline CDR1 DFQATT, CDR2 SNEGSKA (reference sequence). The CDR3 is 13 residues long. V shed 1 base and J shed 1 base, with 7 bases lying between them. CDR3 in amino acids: CSARAGTNTEAFF. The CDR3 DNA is TGCAGTGCTAGAGCGGGGACGAACACTGAAGCTTTCTTT.

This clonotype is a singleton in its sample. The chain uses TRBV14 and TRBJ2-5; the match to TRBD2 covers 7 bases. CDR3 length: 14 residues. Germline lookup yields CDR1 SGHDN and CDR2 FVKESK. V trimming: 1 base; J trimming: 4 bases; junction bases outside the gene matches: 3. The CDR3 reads CASSQGAGAETQYF. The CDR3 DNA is TGTGCCAGCAGCCAAGGGGCGGGAGCAGAGACCCAGTACTTC.

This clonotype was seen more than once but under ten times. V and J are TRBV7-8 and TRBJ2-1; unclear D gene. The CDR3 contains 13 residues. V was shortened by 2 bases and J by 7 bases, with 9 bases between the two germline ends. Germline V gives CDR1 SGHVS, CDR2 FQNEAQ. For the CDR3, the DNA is TGTGCCAGCAGCTTACCCCGGTGGAATGAGCAGTTCTTC. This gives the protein CASSLPRWNEQFF. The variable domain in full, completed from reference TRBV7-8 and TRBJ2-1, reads GAGVSQSPRYKVAKRGQDVALRCDPISGHVSLFWYQQALGQGPEFLTYFQNEAQLDKSGLPSDRFFAERPEGSVSTLKIQRTQQEDSAVYLCASSLPRWNEQFFGPGTRLTVL.

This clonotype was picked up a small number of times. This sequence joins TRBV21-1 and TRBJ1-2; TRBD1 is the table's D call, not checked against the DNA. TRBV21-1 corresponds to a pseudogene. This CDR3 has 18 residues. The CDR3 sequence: CASSKGGQIKPTIYGYTF. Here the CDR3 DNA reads TGTGCCAGCAGCAAAGGGGGACAGATTAAACCTACGATCTATGGCTACACCTTC.

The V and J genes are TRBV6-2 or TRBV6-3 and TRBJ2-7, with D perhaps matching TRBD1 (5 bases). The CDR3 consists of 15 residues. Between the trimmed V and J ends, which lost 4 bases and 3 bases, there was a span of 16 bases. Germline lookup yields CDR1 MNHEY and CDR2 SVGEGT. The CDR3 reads CASSSSGQIFYEQYF. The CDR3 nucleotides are TGTGCCAGCAGTTCCTCAGGGCAGATTTTCTACGAGCAGTACTTC.

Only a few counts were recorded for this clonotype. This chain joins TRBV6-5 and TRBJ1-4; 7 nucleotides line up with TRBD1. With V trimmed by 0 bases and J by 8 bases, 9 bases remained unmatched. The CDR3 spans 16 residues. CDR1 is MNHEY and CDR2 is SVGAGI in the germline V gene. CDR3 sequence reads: CASSYSIQGVSEKLFF. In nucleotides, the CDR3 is TGTGCCAGCAGTTACTCGATTCAGGGGGTGTCGGAAAAACTGTTTTTT.

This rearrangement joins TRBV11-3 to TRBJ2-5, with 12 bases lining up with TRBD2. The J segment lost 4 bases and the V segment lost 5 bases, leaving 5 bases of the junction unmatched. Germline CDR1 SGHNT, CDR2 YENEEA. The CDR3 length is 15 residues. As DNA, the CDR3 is TGTGCCAGCAGCCCAGGGGGACTAGCGGGAGAGACCCAGTACTTC. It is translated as CASSPGGLAGETQYF.

The CDR3 bases are TGTGCCAGCAGTCGCCCAGCCGCTAGCACAGATACGCAGTATTTT. This gives the protein CASSRPAASTDTQYF. The chain carries TRBV6-2 or TRBV6-3 and TRBJ2-3; D unresolved. The CDR3 spans 15 residues. Germline V lookup: CDR1 MNHEY, CDR2 SVGEGT. Trimming pared 5 bases from V and 0 bases from J, leaving 12 bases between.

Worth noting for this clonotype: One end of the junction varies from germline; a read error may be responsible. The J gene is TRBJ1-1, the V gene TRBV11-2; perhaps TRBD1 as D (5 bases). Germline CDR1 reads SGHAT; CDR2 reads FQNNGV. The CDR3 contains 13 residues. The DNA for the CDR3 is TGTGCCAGCGGCTTAGGGGAGAACACTGAAGCTTTCTTT. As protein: CASGLGENTEAFF.

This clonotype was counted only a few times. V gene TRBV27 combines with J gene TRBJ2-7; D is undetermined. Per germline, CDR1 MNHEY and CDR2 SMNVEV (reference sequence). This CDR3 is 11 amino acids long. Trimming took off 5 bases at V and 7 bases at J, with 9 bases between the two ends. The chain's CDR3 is CASSVGREQYF. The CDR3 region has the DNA TGTGCCAGCAGTGTCGGCAGGGAGCAGTACTTC.

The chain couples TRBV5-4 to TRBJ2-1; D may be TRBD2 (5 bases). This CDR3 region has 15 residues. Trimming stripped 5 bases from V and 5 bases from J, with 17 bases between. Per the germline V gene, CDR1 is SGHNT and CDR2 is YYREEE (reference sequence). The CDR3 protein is CASRTPKAADNEQFF. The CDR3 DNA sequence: TGTGCCAGCAGAACCCCGAAGGCAGCGGACAATGAGCAGTTCTTC. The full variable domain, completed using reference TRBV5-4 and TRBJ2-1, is ETGVTQSPTHLIKTRGQQVTLRCSSQSGHNTVSWYQQALGQGPQFIFQYYREEENGRGNFPPRFSGLQFPNYSSELNVNALELDDSALYLCASRTPKAADNEQFFGPGTRLTVL.

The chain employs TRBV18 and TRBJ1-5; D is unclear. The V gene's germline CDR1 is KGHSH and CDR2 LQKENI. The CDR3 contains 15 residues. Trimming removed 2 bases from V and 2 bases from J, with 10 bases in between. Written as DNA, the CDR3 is TGTGCCAGCTCACCAGCCTCTGAAGGCAATCAGCCCCAGCATTTT. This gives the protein CASSPASEGNQPQHF.

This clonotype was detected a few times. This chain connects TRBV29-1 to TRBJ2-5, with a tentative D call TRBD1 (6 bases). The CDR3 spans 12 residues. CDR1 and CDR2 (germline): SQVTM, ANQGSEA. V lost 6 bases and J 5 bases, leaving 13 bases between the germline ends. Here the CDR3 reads CSVDPQGETQYF. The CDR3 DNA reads TGCAGCGTGGACCCCCAGGGGGAGACCCAGTACTTC.

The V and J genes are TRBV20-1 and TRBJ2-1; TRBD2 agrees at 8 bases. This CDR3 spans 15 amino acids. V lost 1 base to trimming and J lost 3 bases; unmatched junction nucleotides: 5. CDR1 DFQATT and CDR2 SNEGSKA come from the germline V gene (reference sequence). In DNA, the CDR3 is TGCAGTGCTAGAGTGTTAGCGGGAATCTACAATGAGCAGTTCTTC. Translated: CSARVLAGIYNEQFF.

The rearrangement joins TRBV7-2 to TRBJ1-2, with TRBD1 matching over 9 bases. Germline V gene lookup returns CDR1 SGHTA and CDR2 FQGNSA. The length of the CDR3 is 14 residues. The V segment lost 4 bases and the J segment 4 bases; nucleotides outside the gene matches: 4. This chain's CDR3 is CASSWGQGLYGYTF. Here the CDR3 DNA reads TGTGCCAGCAGCTGGGGACAGGGACTCTATGGCTACACCTTC.

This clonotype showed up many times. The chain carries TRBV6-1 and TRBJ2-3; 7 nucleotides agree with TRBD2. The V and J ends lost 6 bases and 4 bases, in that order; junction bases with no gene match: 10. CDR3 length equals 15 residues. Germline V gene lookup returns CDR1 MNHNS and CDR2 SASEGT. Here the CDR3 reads CASSLGGREADTQYF. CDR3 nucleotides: TGTGCCAGCAGCCTGGGCGGGAGAGAGGCAGATACGCAGTATTTT.

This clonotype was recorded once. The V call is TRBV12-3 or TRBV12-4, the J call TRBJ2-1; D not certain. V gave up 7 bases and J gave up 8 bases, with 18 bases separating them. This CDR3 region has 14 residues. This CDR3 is CASIREYPPDEQFF. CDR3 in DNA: TGTGCCAGCATCCGAGAGTACCCACCCGATGAGCAGTTCTTC.

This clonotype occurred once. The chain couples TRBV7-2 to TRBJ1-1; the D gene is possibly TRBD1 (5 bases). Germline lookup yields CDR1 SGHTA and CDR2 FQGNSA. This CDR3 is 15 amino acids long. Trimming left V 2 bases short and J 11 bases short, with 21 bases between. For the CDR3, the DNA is TGTGCCAGCAGCTTACGGGGTGGGACTAACATTGGCGCTTTCTTT. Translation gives CASSLRGGTNIGAFF.

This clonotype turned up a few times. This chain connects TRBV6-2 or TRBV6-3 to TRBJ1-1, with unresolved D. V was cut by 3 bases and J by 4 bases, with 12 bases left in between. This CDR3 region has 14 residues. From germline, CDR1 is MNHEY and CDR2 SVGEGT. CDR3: CASSYGEIGTEAFF. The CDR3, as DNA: TGTGCCAGCAGTTATGGGGAGATAGGCACTGAAGCTTTCTTT.

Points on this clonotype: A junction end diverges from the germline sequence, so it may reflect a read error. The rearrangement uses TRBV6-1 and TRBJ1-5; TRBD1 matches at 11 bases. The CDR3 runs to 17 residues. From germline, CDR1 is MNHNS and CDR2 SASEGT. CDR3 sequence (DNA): TGTGCCAGCAGACGGACAGGGGGCGCAGATAGCAATCAGCGCCAGCATTTT. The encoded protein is CASRRTGGADSNQRQHF.

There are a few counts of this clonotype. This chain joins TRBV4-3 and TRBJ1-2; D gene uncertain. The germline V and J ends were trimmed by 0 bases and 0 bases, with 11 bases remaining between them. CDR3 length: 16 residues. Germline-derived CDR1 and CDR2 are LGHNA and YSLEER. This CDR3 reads CASSQDLKPSNYGYTF. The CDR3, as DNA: TGCGCCAGCAGCCAAGACCTTAAGCCATCTAACTATGGCTACACCTTC.